Detailed here is one TCR beta chain. The antigen is unknown. Unsorted bulk tissue (roughly 19-31 mg) underwent RNA and DNA co-extraction. The source of the sample is a study of tumor-infiltrating lymphocytes in primary liver carcinoma. Constant-region priming of around 500 ng total RNA yielded TCR beta cDNA. Modified slightly, ARM-PCR produced TCR beta libraries over three nested multiplex PCR rounds. TCRdb reanalysed the multiplex PCR reads using MiXCR and keeps one entry per CDR3 protein. Of around 100,000 distinct CDR3 sequences listed, over 55% are singletons. Findings and limits, study-wide: Compared with tumor region pairs, tumor-adjacent and tumor-blood pairs overlapped less. Detection in all five tumor regions applied to only about 7-25% of top clones.

The sequence derives from a woman aged 55-70 years with primary liver carcinoma and hepatitis B virus infection. Specimen: liver tumor tissue from sampling region 5. Subset reported: tumor region T5, tumor centre.

The CDR3 DNA sequence: TGTGCCAGCAGTAAAGTATACGGGAAACCCCTTTACGAGCAGTACTTC. Translating gives CASSKVYGKPLYEQYF. The chain uses TRBV2 and TRBJ2-7, with D possibly being TRBD2 (5 bases). CDR1 and CDR2 from the germline V gene are SNHLY and FYNNEI. Deletions cut 5 bases from V and 4 bases from J, with 21 bases between. This CDR3 has 16 residues.